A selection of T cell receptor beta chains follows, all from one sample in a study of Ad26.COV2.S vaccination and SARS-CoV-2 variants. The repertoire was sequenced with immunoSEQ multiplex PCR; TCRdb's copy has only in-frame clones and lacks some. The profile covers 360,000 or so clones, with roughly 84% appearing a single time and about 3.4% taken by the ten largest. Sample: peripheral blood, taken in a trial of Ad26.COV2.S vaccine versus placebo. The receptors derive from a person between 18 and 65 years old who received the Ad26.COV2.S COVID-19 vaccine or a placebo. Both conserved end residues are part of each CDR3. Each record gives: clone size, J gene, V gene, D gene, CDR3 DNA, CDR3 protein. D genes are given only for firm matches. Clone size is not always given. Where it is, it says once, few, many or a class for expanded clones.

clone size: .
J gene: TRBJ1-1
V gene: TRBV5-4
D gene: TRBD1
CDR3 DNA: TGTGCCAGCAGCCCGCCGGGACAGGGGGCGAACACTGAAGCTTTCTTT
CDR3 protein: CASSPPGQGANTEAFF

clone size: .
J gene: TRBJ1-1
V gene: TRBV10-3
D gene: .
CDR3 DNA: TGTGCCATCAGTGAGTCTGATGGGAACACTGAAGCTTTCTTT
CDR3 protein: CAISESDGNTEAFF

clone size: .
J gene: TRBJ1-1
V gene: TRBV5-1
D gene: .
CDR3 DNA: TGCGCCAGCAGCTTGGCCAAGGGCCGGACTGAAGCTTTCTTT
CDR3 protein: CASSLAKGRTEAFF

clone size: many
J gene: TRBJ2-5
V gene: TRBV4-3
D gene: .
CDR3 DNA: TGCGCCAGCAGCCAAGTGGGATCTAGGGAGACCCAGTACTTC
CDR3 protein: CASSQVGSRETQYF

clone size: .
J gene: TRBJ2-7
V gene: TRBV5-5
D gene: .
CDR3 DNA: TGTGCCAGCAGCTTGAAAGACCACGAGCAGTACTTC
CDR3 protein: CASSLKDHEQYF

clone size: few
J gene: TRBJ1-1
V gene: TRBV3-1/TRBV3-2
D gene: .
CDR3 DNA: TGTGCCAGCAGCCAGGGAAAGGACACTGAAGCTTTCTTT
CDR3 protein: CASSQGKDTEAFF

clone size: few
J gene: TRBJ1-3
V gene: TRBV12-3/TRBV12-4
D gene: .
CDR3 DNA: TGTGCCAGCAGTTTCGGGGATGGAAACACCATATATTTT
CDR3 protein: CASSFGDGNTIYF

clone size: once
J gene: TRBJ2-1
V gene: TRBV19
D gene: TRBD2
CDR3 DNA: TGTGCCAGTAGTATCCAAAGCCTCTTCCAGCGGGGGGGCCGTTTGAATGAGCAGTTCTTC
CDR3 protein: CASSIQSLFQRGGRLNEQFF

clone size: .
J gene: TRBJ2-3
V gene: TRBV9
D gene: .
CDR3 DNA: TGTGCCAGCAGCGTTACACCGTTGGGACAAGCCAAGGGAGATACGCAGTATTTT
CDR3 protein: CASSVTPLGQAKGDTQYF

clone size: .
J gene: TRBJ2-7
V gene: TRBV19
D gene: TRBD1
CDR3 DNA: TGTGCCAGTAGTAACAGGGGTGACGAGCAGTACTTC
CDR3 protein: CASSNRGDEQYF

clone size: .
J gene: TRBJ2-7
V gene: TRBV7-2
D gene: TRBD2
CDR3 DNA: TGTGCCAGCAGCTCGACTAGCGGGGAATCCTACGAGCAGTACTTC
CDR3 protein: CASSSTSGESYEQYF

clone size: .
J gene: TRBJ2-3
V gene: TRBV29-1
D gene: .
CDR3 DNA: TGCAGCGTGAGGGGGACACTTACAGATACGCAGTATTTT
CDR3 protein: CSVRGTLTDTQYF